This T cell receptor (beta chain) was sequenced for a study of blood T cell repertoires in COVID-19. Study background: Samples came from the United States, Italy and Spain, spanning acute and convalescent COVID-19.

Germline V gene sequence: CDR1 GTSNPN, CDR2 SVGIG (reference sequence). Trimming at V came to 2 bases and at J to 4 bases, leaving 7 bases not matched to a gene. This CDR3 has 15 amino acids. Produced via immunoSEQ multiplex PCR; TCRdb's table is partial and in-frame only. The sample includes over 85,000 clones, 85% of them seen just once. The receptor was derived from a man older than 75 with acute or convalescent COVID-19. The material sequenced was peripheral blood. This chain links TRBV30 with TRBJ1-2, with 10 nucleotides matching TRBD1. The CDR3 DNA reads TGTGCCTGGAGTTTAGGACAGGGGGAGAGCTATGGCTACACCTTC. Protein sequence: CAWSLGQGESYGYTF.